This T cell receptor beta chain is drawn from a study of T cells in localized non-small cell lung cancer. Study-wide results and caveats: Tumor trailed uninvolved adjacent lung in T cell clonality, which peaked there.

This clone has a single count. Its antigen remains unidentified. Sequenced by immunoSEQ multiplex PCR; TCRdb stores in-frame clones only, minus some. The repertoire holds around 90,000 clones, around three quarters seen once, with 19% in the top ten. This specimen consisted of PBMCs, obtained before any cancer treatment. This receptor was taken from a man aged 40 to 70 with stage II squamous cell lung carcinoma.

The CDR3 coding sequence is TGTGCCAGCAGTTTAACGTCGAGGGGGCTCATGAACACTGAAGCTTTCTTT. Protein: CASSLTSRGLMNTEAFF. The V and J genes are TRBV28 and TRBJ1-1; 7 bases map to TRBD1. Losses at the gene ends were 2 bases for V and 0 bases for J; bases not matched to a gene: 9. The germline V gene encodes CDR1 MDHEN and CDR2 SYDVKM. The CDR3 has 17 amino acids.